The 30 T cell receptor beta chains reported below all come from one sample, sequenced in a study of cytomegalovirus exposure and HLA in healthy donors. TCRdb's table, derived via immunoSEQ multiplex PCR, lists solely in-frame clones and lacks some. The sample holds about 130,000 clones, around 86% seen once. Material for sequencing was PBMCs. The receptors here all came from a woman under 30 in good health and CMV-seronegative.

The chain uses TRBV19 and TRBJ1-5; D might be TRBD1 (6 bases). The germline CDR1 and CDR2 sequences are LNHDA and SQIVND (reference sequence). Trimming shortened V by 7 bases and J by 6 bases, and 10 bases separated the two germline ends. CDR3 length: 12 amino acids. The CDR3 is CASNTGFQPQHF. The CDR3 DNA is TGTGCCAGTAACACAGGGTTTCAGCCCCAGCATTTT.

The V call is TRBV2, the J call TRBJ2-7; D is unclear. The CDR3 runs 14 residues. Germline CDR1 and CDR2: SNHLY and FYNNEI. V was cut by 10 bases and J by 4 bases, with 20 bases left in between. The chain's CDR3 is CATPRRSGSYEQYF. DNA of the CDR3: TGTGCCACCCCAAGACGGAGTGGTTCTTACGAGCAGTACTTC.

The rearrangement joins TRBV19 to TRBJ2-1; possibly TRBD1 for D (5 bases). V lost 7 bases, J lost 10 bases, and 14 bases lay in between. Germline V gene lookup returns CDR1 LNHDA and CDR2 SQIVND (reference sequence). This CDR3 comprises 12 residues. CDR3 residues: CASMGMSGEQFF. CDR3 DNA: TGTGCCAGTATGGGAATGTCAGGGGAGCAGTTCTTC.

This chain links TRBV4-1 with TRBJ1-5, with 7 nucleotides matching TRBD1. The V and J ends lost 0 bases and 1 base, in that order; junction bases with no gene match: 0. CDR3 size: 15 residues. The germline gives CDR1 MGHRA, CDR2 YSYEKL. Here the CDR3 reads CASSQEGQSNQPQHF. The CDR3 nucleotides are TGCGCCAGCAGCCAAGAGGGACAGAGCAATCAGCCCCAGCATTTT.

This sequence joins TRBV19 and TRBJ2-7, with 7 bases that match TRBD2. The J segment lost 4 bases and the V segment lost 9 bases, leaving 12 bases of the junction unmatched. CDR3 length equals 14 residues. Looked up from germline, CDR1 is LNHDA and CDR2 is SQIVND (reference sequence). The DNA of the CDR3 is TGTGCCAGCGGACACCGGGACTATCAATACGAGCAGTACTTC. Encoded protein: CASGHRDYQYEQYF.

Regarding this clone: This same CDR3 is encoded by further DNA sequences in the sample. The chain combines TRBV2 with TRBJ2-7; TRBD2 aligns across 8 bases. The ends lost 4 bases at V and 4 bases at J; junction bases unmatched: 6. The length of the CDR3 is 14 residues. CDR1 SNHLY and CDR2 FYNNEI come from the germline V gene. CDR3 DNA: TGTGCCAGCAGTGGGTTAGCGGGATCTTACGAGCAGTACTTC. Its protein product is CASSGLAGSYEQYF.

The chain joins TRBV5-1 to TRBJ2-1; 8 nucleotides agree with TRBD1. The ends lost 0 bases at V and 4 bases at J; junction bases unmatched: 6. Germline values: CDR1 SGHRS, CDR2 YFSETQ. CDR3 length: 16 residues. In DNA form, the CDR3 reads TGCGCCAGCAGCTTGGGCAGGGGGCGCGTATACAATGAGCAGTTCTTC. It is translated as CASSLGRGRVYNEQFF.

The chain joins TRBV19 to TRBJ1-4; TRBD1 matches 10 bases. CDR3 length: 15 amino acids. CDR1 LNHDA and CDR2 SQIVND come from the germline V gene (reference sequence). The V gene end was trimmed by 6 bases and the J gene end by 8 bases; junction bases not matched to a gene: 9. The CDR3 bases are TGTGCCAGTAGCAACCCCGGGACAGGGGTCGAAAAACTGTTTTTT. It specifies CASSNPGTGVEKLFF.

This CDR3 reads CASSWALQETQYF. For the CDR3, the DNA is TGTGCCAGCAGCTGGGCCCTCCAAGAGACCCAGTACTTC. The gene calls are TRBV7-9 and TRBJ2-5; D call uncertain. The CDR3 length is 13 residues. Trimming left V 4 bases short and J 1 base short, with 7 bases between. The germline gives CDR1 SEHNR, CDR2 FQNEAQ (reference sequence). Full variable domain (rest looked up from reference TRBV7-9 and TRBJ2-5): DTGVSQNPRHKITKRGQNVTFRCDPISEHNRLYWYRQTLGQGPEFLTYFQNEAQLEKSRLLSDRFSAERPKGSFSTLEIQRTEQGDSAMYLCASSWALQETQYFGPGTRLLVL.

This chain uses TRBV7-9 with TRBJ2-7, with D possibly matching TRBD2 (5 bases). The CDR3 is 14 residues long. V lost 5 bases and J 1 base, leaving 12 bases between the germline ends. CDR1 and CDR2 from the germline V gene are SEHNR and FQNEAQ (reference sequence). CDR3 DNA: TGTGCCAGCAGCGATGGACTCATTTCCTACGAGCAGTACTTC. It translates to CASSDGLISYEQYF.

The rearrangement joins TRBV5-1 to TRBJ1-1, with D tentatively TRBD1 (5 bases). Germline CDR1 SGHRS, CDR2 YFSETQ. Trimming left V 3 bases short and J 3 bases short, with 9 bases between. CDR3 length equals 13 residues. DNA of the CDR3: TGCGCCAGCAGCTCGGACACGTACACTGAAGCTTTCTTT. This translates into CASSSDTYTEAFF.

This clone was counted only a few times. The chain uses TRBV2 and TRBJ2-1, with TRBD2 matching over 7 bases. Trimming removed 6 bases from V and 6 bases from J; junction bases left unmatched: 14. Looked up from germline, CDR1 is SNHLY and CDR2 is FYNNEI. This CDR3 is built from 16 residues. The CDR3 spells CASSELTSFWGNEQFF. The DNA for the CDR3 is TGTGCCAGCAGCGAACTGACTAGCTTTTGGGGCAATGAGCAGTTCTTC.

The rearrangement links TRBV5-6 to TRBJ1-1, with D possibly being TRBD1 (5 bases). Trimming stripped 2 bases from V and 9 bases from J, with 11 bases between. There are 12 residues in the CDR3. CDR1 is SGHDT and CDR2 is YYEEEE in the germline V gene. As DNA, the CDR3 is TGTGCCAGCAGCTTCCAGGGCCCCCAAGCTTTCTTT. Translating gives CASSFQGPQAFF.

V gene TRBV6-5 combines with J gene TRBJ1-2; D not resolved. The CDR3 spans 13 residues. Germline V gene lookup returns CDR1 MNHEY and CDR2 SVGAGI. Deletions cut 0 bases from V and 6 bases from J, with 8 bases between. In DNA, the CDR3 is TGTGCCAGCAGTTACTCGGGAGGGCATGGCTACACCTTC. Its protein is CASSYSGGHGYTF.

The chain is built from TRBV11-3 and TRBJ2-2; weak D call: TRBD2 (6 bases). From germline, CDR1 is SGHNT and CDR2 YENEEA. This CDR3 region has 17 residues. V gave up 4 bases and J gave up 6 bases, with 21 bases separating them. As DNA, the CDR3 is TGTGCCAGCAGCTCGGGACTCGAGGGGCCATGGGCCGGGGAGCTGTTTTTT. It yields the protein CASSSGLEGPWAGELFF.

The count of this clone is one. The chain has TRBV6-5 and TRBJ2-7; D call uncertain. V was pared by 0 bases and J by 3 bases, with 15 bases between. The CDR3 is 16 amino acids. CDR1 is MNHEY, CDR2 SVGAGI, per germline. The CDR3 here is CASSYSLAAHVYEQYF. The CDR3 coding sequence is TGTGCCAGCAGTTACTCGCTGGCCGCACATGTCTACGAGCAGTACTTC.

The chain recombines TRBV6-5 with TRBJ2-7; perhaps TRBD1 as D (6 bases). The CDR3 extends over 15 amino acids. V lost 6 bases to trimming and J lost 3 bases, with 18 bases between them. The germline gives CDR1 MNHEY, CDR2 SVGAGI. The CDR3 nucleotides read TGTGCCAGCAGCCTCAGGGGAAATTATATCTACGAGCAGTACTTC. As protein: CASSLRGNYIYEQYF.

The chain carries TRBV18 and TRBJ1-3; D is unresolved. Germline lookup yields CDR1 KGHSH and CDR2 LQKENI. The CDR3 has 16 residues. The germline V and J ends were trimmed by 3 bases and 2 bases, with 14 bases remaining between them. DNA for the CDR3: TGTGCCAGCTCACCCATGTCACGAGCAACTGGAAACACCATATATTTT. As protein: CASSPMSRATGNTIYF.

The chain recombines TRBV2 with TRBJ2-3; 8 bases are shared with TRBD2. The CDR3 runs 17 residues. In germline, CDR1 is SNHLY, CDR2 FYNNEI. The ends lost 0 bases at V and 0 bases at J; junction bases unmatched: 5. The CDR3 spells CASSEARSSGSTDTQYF. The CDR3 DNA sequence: TGTGCCAGCAGTGAAGCTCGGTCTAGCGGGAGCACAGATACGCAGTATTTT.

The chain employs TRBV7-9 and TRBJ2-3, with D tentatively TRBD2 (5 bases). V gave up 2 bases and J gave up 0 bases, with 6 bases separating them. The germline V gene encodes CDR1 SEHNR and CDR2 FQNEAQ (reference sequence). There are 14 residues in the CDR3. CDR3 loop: CASSLPGSTDTQYF. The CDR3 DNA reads TGTGCCAGCAGCTTACCGGGGAGCACAGATACGCAGTATTTT.

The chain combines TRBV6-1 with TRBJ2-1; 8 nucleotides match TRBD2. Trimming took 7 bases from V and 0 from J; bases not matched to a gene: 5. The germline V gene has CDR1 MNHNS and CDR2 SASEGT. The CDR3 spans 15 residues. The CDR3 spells CASTSSGVSYNEQFF. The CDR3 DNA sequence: TGTGCCAGCACTAGTAGCGGGGTCTCCTACAATGAGCAGTTCTTC.

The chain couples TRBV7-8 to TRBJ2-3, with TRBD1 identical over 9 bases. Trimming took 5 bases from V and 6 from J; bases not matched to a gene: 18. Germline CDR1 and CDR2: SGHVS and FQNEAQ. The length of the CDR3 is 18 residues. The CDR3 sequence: CASSLRRTGQGNRDTQYF. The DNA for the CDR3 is TGTGCCAGCAGCCTCAGGCGTACGGGACAGGGAAATAGGGATACGCAGTATTTT.

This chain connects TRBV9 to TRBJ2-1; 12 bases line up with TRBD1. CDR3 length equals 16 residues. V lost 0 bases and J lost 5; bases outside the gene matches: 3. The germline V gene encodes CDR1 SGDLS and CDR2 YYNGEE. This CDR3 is CASSVAGQGAHNEQFF. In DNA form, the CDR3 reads TGTGCCAGCAGCGTAGCGGGACAGGGGGCTCACAATGAGCAGTTCTTC.

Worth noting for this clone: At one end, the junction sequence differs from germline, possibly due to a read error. CDR3 in DNA: TGTGCTAGCAGCTCCTTCGGGGGGGGCGGCGGCACCGGGGAGCTGTTTTTT. Amino acid sequence: CASSSFGGGGGTGELFF. V usage is TRBV7-7 and J usage is TRBJ2-2, with 8 positions matching TRBD2. Germline CDR1 reads SSHAT; CDR2 reads FNYEAQ (reference sequence). This CDR3 has 17 residues.

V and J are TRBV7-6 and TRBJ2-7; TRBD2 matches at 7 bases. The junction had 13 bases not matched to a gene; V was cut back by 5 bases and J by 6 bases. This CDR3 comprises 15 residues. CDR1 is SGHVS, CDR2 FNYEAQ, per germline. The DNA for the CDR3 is TGTGCCAGCAGCCCCTTTGCGGGAGAAATATCCGAGCAGTACTTC. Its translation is CASSPFAGEISEQYF.

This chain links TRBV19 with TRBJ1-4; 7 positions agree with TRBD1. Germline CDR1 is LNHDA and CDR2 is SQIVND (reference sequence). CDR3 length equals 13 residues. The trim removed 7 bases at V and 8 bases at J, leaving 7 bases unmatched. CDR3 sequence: CASTGQMREKLFF. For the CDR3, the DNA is TGTGCCAGTACGGGACAGATGCGCGAAAAACTGTTTTTT. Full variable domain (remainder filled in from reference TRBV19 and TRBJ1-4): DGGITQSPKYLFRKEGQNVTLSCEQNLNHDAMYWYRQDPGQGLRLIYYSQIVNDFQKGDIAEGYSVSREKKESFPLTVTSAQKNPTAFYLCASTGQMREKLFFGSGTQLSVL.

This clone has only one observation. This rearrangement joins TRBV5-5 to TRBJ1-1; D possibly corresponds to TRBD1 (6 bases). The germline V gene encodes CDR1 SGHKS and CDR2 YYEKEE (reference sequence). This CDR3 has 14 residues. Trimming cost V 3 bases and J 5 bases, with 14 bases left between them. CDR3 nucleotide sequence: TGTGCCAGCAGCTCCTACAGGGAAAAGACTGAAGCTTTCTTT. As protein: CASSSYREKTEAFF.

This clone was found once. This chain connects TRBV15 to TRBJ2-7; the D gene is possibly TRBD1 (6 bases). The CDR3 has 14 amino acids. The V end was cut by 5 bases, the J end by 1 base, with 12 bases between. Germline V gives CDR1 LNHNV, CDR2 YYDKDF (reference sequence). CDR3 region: CATSVTGKSYEQYF. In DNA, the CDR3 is TGTGCCACCAGCGTAACAGGGAAATCCTACGAGCAGTACTTC.

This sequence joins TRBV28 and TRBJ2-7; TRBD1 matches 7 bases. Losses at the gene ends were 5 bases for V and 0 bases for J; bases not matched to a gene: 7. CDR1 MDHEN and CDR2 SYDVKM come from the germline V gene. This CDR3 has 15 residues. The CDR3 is CASSPGTVHSYEQYF. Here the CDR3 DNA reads TGTGCCAGCAGTCCTGGGACAGTCCACTCCTACGAGCAGTACTTC. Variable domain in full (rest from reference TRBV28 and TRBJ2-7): DVKVTQSSRYLVKRTGEKVFLECVQDMDHENMFWYRQDPGLGLRLIYFSYDVKMKEKGDIPEGYSVSREKKERFSLILESASTNQTSMYLCASSPGTVHSYEQYFGPGTRLTVT.

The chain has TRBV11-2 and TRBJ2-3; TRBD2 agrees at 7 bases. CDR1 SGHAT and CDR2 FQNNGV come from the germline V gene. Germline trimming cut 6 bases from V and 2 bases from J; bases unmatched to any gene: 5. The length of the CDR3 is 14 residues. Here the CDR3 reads CASRPGTNTDTQYF. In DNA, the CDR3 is TGTGCCAGCAGACCCGGGACTAACACAGATACGCAGTATTTT.